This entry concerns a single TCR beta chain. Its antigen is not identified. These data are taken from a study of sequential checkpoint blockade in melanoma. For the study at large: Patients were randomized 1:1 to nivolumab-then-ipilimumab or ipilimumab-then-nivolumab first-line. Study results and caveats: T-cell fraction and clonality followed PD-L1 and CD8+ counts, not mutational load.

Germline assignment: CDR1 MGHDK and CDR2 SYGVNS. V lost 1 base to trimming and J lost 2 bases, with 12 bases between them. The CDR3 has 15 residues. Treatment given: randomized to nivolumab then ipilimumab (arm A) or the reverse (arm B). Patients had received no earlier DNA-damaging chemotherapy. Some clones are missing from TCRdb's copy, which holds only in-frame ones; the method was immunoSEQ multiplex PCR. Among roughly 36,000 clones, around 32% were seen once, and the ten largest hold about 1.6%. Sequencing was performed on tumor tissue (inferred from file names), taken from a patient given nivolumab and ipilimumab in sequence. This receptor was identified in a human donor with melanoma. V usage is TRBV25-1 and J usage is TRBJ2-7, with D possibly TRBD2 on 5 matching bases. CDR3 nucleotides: TGTGCCAGCAGTGAATGGAGCGGCCGAACCTACGAGCAGTACTTC. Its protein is CASSEWSGRTYEQYF.